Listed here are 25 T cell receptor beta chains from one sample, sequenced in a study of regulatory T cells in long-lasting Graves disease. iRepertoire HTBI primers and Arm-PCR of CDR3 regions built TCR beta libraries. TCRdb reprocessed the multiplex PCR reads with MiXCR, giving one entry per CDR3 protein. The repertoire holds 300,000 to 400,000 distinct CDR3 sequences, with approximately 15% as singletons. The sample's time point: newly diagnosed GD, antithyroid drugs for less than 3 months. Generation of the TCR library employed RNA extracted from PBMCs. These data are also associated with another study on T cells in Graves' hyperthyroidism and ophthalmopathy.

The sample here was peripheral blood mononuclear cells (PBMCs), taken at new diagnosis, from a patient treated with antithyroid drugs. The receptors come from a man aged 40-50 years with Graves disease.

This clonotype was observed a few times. The CDR3: CASSAATGKGIYEQYF. The CDR3 nucleotides are TGTGCCAGCAGCGCTGCGACAGGGAAGGGAATCTACGAGCAGTACTTC. The chain employs TRBV5-5 and TRBJ2-7; 7 bases are shared with TRBD1. CDR3 size: 16 residues. The V and J ends lost 4 bases and 3 bases, in that order; junction bases with no gene match: 13. The V gene's germline CDR1 is SGHKS and CDR2 YYEKEE (reference sequence).

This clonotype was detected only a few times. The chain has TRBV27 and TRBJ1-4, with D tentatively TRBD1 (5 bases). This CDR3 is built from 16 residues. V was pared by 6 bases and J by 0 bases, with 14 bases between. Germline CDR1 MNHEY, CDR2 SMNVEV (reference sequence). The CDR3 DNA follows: TGTGCCAGCAGAGGGTTTGGGGCCTCAACTAATGAAAAACTGTTTTTT. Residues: CASRGFGASTNEKLFF.

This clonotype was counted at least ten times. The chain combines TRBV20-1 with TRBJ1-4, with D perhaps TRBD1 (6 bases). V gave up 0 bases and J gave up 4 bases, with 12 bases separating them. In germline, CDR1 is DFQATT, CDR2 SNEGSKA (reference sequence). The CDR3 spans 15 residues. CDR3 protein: CSARDGDTLNEKLFF. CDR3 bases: TGCAGTGCTAGAGATGGGGACACCCTTAATGAAAAACTGTTTTTT.

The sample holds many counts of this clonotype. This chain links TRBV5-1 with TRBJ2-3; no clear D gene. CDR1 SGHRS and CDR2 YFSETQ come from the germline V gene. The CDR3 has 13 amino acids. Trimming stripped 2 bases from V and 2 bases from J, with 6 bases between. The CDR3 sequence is CASSFGFTDTQYF. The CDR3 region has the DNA TGCGCCAGCAGCTTCGGTTTCACAGATACGCAGTATTTT. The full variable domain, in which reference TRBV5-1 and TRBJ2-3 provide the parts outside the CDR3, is KAGVTQTPRYLIKTRGQQVTLSCSPISGHRSVSWYQQTPGQGLQFLFEYFSETQRNKGNFPGRFSGRQFSNSRSEMNVSTLELGDSALYLCASSFGFTDTQYFGPGTRLTVL.

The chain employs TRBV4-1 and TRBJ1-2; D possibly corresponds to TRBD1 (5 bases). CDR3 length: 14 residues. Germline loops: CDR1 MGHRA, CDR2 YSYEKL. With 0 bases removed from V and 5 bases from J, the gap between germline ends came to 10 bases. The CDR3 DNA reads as TGCGCCAGCAGCCAAGAGGGGCAGCGTTATGGCTACACCTTC. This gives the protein CASSQEGQRYGYTF.

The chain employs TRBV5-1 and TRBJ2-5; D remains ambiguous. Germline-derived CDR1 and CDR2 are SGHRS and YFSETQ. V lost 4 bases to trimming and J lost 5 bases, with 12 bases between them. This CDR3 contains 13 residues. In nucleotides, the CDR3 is TGCGCCAGCAGCGGGCAGGACGGGGAGACCCAGTACTTC. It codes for CASSGQDGETQYF.

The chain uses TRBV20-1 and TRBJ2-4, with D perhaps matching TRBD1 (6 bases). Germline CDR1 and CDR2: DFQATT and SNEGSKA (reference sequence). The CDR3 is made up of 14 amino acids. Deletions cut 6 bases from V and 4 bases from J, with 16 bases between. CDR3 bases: TGCAGTGCCAAAACTCCAGGGGATAAAAACATTCAGTACTTC. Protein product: CSAKTPGDKNIQYF.

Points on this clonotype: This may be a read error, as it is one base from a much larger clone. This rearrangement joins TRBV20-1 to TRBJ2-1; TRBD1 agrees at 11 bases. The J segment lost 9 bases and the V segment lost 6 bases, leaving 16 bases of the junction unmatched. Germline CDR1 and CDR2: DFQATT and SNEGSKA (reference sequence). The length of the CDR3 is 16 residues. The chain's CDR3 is CSAQGVRGQGGFEQFF. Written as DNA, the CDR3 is TGCAGTGCCCAAGGGGTTCGGGGACAGGGGGGATTTGAGCAGTTCTTC.

The CDR3, as DNA: TGTGCCAGCAGCTTTGGAGCGGGAGGGTATGAGCAGTACTTC. Translated: CASSFGAGGYEQYF. The chain links TRBV13 to TRBJ2-7; 10 nucleotides agree with TRBD2. The CDR3 has 14 residues. Per the germline V gene, CDR1 is PRHDT and CDR2 is FYEKMQ (reference sequence). The V gene end was trimmed by 3 bases and the J gene end by 7 bases; junction bases not matched to a gene: 6.

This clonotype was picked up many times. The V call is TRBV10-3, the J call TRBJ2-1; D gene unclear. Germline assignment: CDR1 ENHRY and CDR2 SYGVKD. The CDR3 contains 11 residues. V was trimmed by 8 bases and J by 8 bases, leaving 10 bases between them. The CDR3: CAIAVKDEQFF. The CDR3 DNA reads TGTGCCATCGCAGTTAAAGATGAGCAGTTCTTC.

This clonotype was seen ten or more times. CDR3 loop: CASSVGTPGGTQYF. The CDR3 DNA sequence: TGTGCCAGCAGTGTAGGTACACCGGGTGGGACGCAGTATTTT. This chain uses TRBV2 with TRBJ2-3; D is uncertain. Between the trimmed V and J ends, which lost 4 bases and 9 bases, there was a span of 17 bases. Germline loops: CDR1 SNHLY, CDR2 FYNNEI. This CDR3 comprises 14 residues.

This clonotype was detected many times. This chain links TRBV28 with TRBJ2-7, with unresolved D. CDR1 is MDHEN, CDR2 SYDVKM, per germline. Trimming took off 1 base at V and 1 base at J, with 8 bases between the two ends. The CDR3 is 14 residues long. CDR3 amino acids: CASSLSSPSYEQYF. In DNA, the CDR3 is TGTGCCAGCAGTTTATCCTCACCGTCCTACGAGCAGTACTTC.

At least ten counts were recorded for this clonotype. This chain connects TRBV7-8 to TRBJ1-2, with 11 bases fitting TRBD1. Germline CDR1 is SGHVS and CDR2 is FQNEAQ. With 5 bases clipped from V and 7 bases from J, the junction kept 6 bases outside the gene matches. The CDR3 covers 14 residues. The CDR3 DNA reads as TGTGCCAGCAGCGTAGGACAGGGGGCGCCTGGCTACACCTTC. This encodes CASSVGQGAPGYTF. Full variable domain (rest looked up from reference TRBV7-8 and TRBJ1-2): GAGVSQSPRYKVAKRGQDVALRCDPISGHVSLFWYQQALGQGPEFLTYFQNEAQLDKSGLPSDRFFAERPEGSVSTLKIQRTQQEDSAVYLCASSVGQGAPGYTFGSGTRLTVV.

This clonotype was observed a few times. This CDR3 is CASSPPDGGNQPQHF. CDR3 nucleotides: TGCGCCAGCAGCCCCCCCGACGGAGGCAATCAGCCCCAGCATTTT. The chain carries TRBV5-1 and TRBJ1-5; D is uncertain. Germline V lookup: CDR1 SGHRS, CDR2 YFSETQ. The V end lost 4 bases, the J end lost 2 bases, and 13 bases lay between the germline ends. The CDR3 is 15 residues long. Supplemented by reference TRBV5-1 and TRBJ1-5, the full variable domain reads KAGVTQTPRYLIKTRGQQVTLSCSPISGHRSVSWYQQTPGQGLQFLFEYFSETQRNKGNFPGRFSGRQFSNSRSEMNVSTLELGDSALYLCASSPPDGGNQPQHFGDGTRLSIL.

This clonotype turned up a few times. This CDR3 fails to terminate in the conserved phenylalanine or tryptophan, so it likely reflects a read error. Here the CDR3 reads CASSQPTSPLHL. The CDR3 DNA sequence: TGTGCCAGCAGCCAACCAACTTCACCCCTCCACCTT. The rearrangement joins TRBV3-1 to TRBJ1-6; no definite D call. The V gene lost 2 bases and the J gene lost 9 bases, with 5 bases spanning the gap. CDR1 and CDR2 (germline): LGHDT, YNNKEL (reference sequence). This CDR3 comprises 12 residues.

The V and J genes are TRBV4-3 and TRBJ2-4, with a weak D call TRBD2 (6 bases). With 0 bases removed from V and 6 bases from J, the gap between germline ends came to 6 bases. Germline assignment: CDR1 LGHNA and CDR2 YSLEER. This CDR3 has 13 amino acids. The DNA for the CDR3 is TGCGCCAGCAGCCAAGAGGGAGGAAACATTCAGTACTTC. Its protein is CASSQEGGNIQYF.

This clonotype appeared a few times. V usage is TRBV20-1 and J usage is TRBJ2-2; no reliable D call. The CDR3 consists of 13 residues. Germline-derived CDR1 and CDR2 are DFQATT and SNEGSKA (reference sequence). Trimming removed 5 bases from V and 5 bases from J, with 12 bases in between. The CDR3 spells CSAYRSGTGELFF. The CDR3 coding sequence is TGCAGTGCTTACCGTTCGGGTACCGGGGAGCTGTTTTTT.

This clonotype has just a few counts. The CDR3 DNA sequence: TGCAGTGCTAGATCGACAGGAAGCTCCTACAATGAGCAGTTCTTC. It specifies CSARSTGSSYNEQFF. The chain employs TRBV20-1 and TRBJ2-1, with D perhaps matching TRBD1 (6 bases). The CDR3 totals 15 residues. In germline, CDR1 is DFQATT, CDR2 SNEGSKA (reference sequence). Deletions cut 2 bases from V and 0 bases from J, with 11 bases between.

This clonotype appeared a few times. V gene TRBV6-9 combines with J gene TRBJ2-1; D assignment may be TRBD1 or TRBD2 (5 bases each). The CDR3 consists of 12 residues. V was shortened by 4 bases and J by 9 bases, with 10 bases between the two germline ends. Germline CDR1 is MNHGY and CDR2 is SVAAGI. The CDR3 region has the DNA TGTGCCAGCAGTTGGGACGGGGTTGAGCAGTTCTTC. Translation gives CASSWDGVEQFF.

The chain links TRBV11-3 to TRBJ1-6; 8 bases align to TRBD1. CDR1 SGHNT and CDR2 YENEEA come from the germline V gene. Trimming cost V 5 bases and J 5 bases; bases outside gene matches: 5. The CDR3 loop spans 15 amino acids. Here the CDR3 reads CASSPGTGHNSPLHF. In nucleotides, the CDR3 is TGTGCCAGCAGCCCGGGGACAGGTCATAATTCACCCCTCCACTTT.

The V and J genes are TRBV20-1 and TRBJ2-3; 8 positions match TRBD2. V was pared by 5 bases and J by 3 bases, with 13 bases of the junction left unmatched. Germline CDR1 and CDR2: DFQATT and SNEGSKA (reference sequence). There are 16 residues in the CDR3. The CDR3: CSAYLSGAARTDTQYF. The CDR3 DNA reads TGCAGTGCTTACCTTAGCGGGGCGGCACGAACAGATACGCAGTATTTT.

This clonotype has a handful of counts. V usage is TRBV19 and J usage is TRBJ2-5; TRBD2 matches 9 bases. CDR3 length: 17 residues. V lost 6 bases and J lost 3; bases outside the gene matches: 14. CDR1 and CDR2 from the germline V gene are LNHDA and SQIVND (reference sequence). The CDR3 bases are TGTGCCAGTAGCGTCGTAGAGACTAGCGGACTAAAAGAGACCCAGTACTTC. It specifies CASSVVETSGLKETQYF.

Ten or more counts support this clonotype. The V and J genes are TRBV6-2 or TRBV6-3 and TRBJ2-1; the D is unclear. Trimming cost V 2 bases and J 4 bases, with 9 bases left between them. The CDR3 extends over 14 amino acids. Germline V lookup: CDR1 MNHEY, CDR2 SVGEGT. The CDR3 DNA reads TGTGCCAGCAGTTACAGGTGGGCTTACAATGAGCAGTTCTTC. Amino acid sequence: CASSYRWAYNEQFF.

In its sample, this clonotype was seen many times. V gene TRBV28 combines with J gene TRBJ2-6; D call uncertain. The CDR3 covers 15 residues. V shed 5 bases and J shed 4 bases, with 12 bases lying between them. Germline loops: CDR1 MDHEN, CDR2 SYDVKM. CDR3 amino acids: CASSKDLSGANVLTF. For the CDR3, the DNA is TGTGCCAGCAGTAAGGACCTCTCCGGGGCCAACGTCCTGACTTTC.

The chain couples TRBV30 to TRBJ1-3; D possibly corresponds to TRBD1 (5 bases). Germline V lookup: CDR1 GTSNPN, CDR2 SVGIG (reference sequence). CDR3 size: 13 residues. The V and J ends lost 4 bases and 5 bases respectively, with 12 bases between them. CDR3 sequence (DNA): TGTGCCTGGACCCCGGGGCAGCGAAACACCATATATTTT. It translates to CAWTPGQRNTIYF.